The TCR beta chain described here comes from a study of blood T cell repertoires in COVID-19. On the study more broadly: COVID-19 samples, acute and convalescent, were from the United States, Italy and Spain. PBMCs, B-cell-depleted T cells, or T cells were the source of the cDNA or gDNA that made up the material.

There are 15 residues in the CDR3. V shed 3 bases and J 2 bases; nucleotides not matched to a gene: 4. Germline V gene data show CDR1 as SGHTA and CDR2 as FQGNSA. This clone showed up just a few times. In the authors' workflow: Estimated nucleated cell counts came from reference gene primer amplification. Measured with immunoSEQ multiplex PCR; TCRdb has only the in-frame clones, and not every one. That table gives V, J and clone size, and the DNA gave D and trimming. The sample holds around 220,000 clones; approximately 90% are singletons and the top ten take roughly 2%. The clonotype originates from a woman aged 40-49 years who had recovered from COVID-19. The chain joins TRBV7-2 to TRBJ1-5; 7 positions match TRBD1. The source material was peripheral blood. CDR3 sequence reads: CASSFFGTGNQPQHF. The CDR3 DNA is TGTGCCAGCAGCTTTTTTGGGACAGGCAATCAGCCCCAGCATTTT.